Listed below are T cell receptor beta chains from one sample, sequenced in a study of cytomegalovirus exposure and HLA in healthy donors. Some clones are missing from TCRdb's copy, which holds only in-frame ones; the method was immunoSEQ multiplex PCR. The sample holds roughly 130,000 clones, approximately 72% seen once. Specimen: PBMCs. Source of these receptors: a woman aged 55-69 years in good health and CMV-seronegative. Both conserved end residues are part of each CDR3. D genes are given only for firm matches. Size is omitted from some rows. Given values are once, few, many or a class for expanded clones.

v_gene	d_gene	abundance	j_gene	CDR3nt	CDR3aa
TRBV28	TRBD1	few	TRBJ1-5	TGTGCCAGCAGAACGACAGGGGGCATCAATCAGCCCCAGCATTTT	CASRTTGGINQPQHF
TRBV5-1	-	-	TRBJ1-2	TGCGCCAGCAGCTTACCGACAGAAGCTAGTGGCTACACCTTC	CASSLPTEASGYTF
TRBV9	TRBD2	-	TRBJ2-3	TGTGCCAGCAGCGCCCAGGGACTAGCGGGGGTTGATACGCAGTATTTT	CASSAQGLAGVDTQYF
TRBV12-1	-	-	TRBJ2-3	TGTGCCAGCAGCTCGGGGGGGCCGTCAGATACGCAGTATTTT	CASSSGGPSDTQYF
TRBV6-6	-	-	TRBJ2-7	TGTGCCAGCGGCCCTGAAAGCTACGAGCAGTACTTC	CASGPESYEQYF
TRBV5-1	TRBD1	-	TRBJ2-5	TGCGCCAGCAGCTTGGGGGACAGGGCCCCACAAGAGACCCAGTACTTC	CASSLGDRAPQETQYF
TRBV5-1	TRBD2	-	TRBJ2-1	TGCGCCAGCCTTGAGCGGGAGAACACCTACAATGAGCAGTTCTTC	CASLERENTYNEQFF
TRBV6-1	TRBD1	-	TRBJ1-2	TGTGCCAGCACAAAACAGGGGTATGGCTACACCTTC	CASTKQGYGYTF
TRBV28	TRBD2	few	TRBJ2-1	TGTGCCAGCAGCGAGACTAGCGGGGGATGGAGTGAGCAGTTCTTC	CASSETSGGWSEQFF
TRBV6-5	-	once	TRBJ1-2	TGTGCCAGTTGGGCAGGGTGGAACTATGGCTACACCTTC	CASWAGWNYGYTF
TRBV6-1	-	-	TRBJ1-6	TGTGCCAGCCGCGGGCTAGGGTATAATTCACCCCTCCACTTT	CASRGLGYNSPLHF
TRBV7-2	-	-	TRBJ2-7	TGTGCCAGCAGCGCAGCCTACGAGCAGTACTTC	CASSAAYEQYF
TRBV6-5	-	-	TRBJ2-5	TGTGCCAGCAGTATCCGAGAGACCCAGTACTTC	CASSIRETQYF
TRBV5-1	-	-	TRBJ1-5	TGCGCCAGCAGCCCAGGGTTCTTATCAAATCAGCCCCAGCATTTT	CASSPGFLSNQPQHF
TRBV6-1	-	once	TRBJ2-2	TGTGCCAGCACGCGGGGTAGGGTGGAGACCGGGGAGCTGTTTTTT	CASTRGRVETGELFF
TRBV9	-	few	TRBJ2-5	TGTGCCAGCAGCGTAATGGGCTCCACTCAAGAGACCCAGTACTTC	CASSVMGSTQETQYF
TRBV6-5	-	-	TRBJ2-2	TGTGCCAGCAGTAAAATCCCCAACAGCGGGGAGCTGTTTTTT	CASSKIPNSGELFF
TRBV6-4	TRBD1	-	TRBJ2-3	TGTGCCAGCAGTGACTCCACAGGGGGCTCCGATACGCAGTATTTT	CASSDSTGGSDTQYF
TRBV15	TRBD1	-	TRBJ1-2	TGTGCCACCAGCCCAGGGGGCGGCAACTATGGCTACACCTTC	CATSPGGGNYGYTF
TRBV7-9	TRBD1	-	TRBJ2-2	TGTGCCAGCAGCTTCGGGACAGGAGGAACCGGGGAGCTGTTTTTT	CASSFGTGGTGELFF
TRBV5-4	-	-	TRBJ1-2	TGTGCCAGCAGCTTGGTGTCGAGAGGCTACACCTTC	CASSLVSRGYTF
TRBV5-4	TRBD1	-	TRBJ1-1	TGTGCCAGCAGCCAGGACCCCCGGACAGGGGGCTTAGCTTTCTTT	CASSQDPRTGGLAFF
TRBV5-6	TRBD1	-	TRBJ2-3	TGTGCCAGCAGCCTATTGGACAGGGGTGCGCAGTATTTT	CASSLLDRGAQYF
TRBV2	TRBD2	-	TRBJ2-5	TGTGCCAGCAGCCCCGGGGGGGCCAAGAAAGAGACCCAGTACTTC	CASSPGGAKKETQYF
TRBV7-9	TRBD1	few	TRBJ1-4	TGTGCCAGCAGAGCAGGGGGCGTTTCAACTAATGAAAAACTGTTTTTT	CASRAGGVSTNEKLFF
TRBV7-2	TRBD1	once	TRBJ2-3	TGTGCCAGCAGCCCCAGTTCAGGGGGCCTTGGCGTATCAGATACGCAGTATTTT	CASSPSSGGLGVSDTQYF
TRBV9	TRBD2	-	TRBJ2-1	TGTGCCAGCAGCTCCCGGGGGGGCCCGATCTTC	CASSSRGGPIF
TRBV5-1	-	-	TRBJ2-3	TGCGCCAGCGGGGCATACGATCGAGATACGCAGTATTTT	CASGAYDRDTQYF
TRBV7-3	TRBD2	-	TRBJ2-7	TGTGCCAGCAGCTTCCGACTAGCACCGTTCTACGAGCAGTACTTC	CASSFRLAPFYEQYF
TRBV4-3	-	-	TRBJ2-2	TGCGCCAGCAGCCAAGACCCAACGAACACCGGGGAGCTGTTTTTT	CASSQDPTNTGELFF
TRBV9	-	-	TRBJ2-3	TGTGCCAGCAGCGCCACCGGGAGAAGCACAGATACGCAGTATTTT	CASSATGRSTDTQYF
TRBV18	TRBD1	-	TRBJ1-1	TGTGCCAGCTCACTAGACAAGGGGGCGAACACTGAAGCTTTCTTT	CASSLDKGANTEAFF
TRBV4-3	TRBD1	-	TRBJ1-2	TGCGCCAGCAGCCAGCAAACCGACAGGGCTAAAGCTAACTATGGCTACACCTTC	CASSQQTDRAKANYGYTF
TRBV7-9	TRBD1	few	TRBJ1-2	TGTTCCAGCAGCTTTCAGGGGGGTGGCTACACCTTC	CSSSFQGGGYTF
TRBV27	-	-	TRBJ2-5	TGTGCCAGCAGTTTTGGGCAGTATGGGACCCAGTACTTC	CASSFGQYGTQYF
TRBV2	TRBD2	few	TRBJ2-4	TGTGCCAGCAGTGAAAGGCGGGGGACCTCGGGGGGAAACATTCAGTACTTC	CASSERRGTSGGNIQYF
TRBV7-3	TRBD2	few	TRBJ2-3	TGTGCCAGCAGCTCCGGACTAGCGGGAGTTTTCGGCACAGATACGCAGTATTTT	CASSSGLAGVFGTDTQYF
TRBV5-4	-	-	TRBJ1-5	TGTGCCAGCAGCTTGGGTGGGAGTCAGCCCCAGCATTTT	CASSLGGSQPQHF
TRBV7-3	-	-	TRBJ2-1	TGTGCCAGCAGCGAGAGCTCCTACAATGAGCAGTTCTTC	CASSESSYNEQFF
TRBV11-1	TRBD1	-	TRBJ2-7	TGTGCCAGCAGCTTAGCTTCAGGGGGCCACGAGCAGTACTTC	CASSLASGGHEQYF
TRBV28	TRBD1	-	TRBJ1-5	TGTGCCAGCCAAGACAGGGGTCTTCAGCCCCAGCATTTT	CASQDRGLQPQHF
TRBV7-6	TRBD1	-	TRBJ2-1	TGTGCCAGCAGCCCCCTCTTCCCACAGGGGAATCCCAATGAGCAGTTCTTC	CASSPLFPQGNPNEQFF
TRBV7-9	-	-	TRBJ2-1	TGTGCCAGCAGCACGTTATCAGGGGTGGGTGAGCAGTTCTTC	CASSTLSGVGEQFF
TRBV29-1	TRBD1	-	TRBJ2-2	TGCAGCGTCGACCAAGGACAGGGGAACACCGGGGAGCTGTTTTTT	CSVDQGQGNTGELFF
TRBV6-5	TRBD1	-	TRBJ2-1	TGTGCCAGCAGTCTATCAGGGGGACGCAATGAGCAGTTCTTC	CASSLSGGRNEQFF
TRBV28	TRBD2	-	TRBJ2-7	TGTGCCAGCAGTTTAGTAGGGCTAGCGGGAGTCGAGCAGTACTTC	CASSLVGLAGVEQYF
TRBV5-1	-	-	TRBJ2-1	TGCGCCAGCAGCCCCGGTCTAGCGCCCTACAATGAGCAGTTCTTC	CASSPGLAPYNEQFF
TRBV25-1	-	-	TRBJ1-2	TGTGCCAGCAGTGAATCGCGGGCTAACTATGGCTACACCTTC	CASSESRANYGYTF
TRBV6-5	TRBD1	-	TRBJ2-1	TGTGCCAAGACCGGGACAGGGATAAACAATGAGCAGTTCTTC	CAKTGTGINNEQFF
TRBV6-1	-	few	TRBJ1-4	TGTGCCAGCAGTTCTCGGCCGGGGAGAGAAAAACTGTTTTTT	CASSSRPGREKLFF
TRBV5-1	TRBD2	once	TRBJ2-3	TGCGCCAGCAGCTTGGAGGGGGCCTCCGGACTAGCGGGGGGGCGAGATACGCAGTATTTT	CASSLEGASGLAGGRDTQYF
TRBV5-8	-	-	TRBJ1-4	TGTGCCAGCAATACATTCAGGGAGGGAAAACTGTTTTTT	CASNTFREGKLFF
TRBV9	TRBD2	-	TRBJ2-1	TGTGCCAGCAGCGTAGTTGCGGGAGACCCGTTCTCCTACAATGAGCAGTTCTTC	CASSVVAGDPFSYNEQFF
TRBV10-3	-	-	TRBJ1-5	TGTGCCATCAGTGATCCGAATCAGCCCCAGCATTTT	CAISDPNQPQHF